This TCR beta chain appears in the sequencing data of a study of radiotherapy plus CTLA-4 blockade in lung cancer. The CDR3 consists of 14 residues. CDR1 and CDR2 (germline): SNHLY, FYNNEI. V dropped 2 bases and J dropped 0 bases, with 7 bases sitting between them. Whole-study results and caveats: Blood saw expansion of tumor-derived TCR clones after radiotherapy plus ipilimumab. In blood, early T cell clone dynamics reportedly predicted response best, together with interferon-beta.

The method was immunoSEQ multiplex PCR; TCRdb's version includes in-frame clones alone and lacks a portion of them. The sample yields tens of thousands of clones, around 80% seen once. Patients with chemo-refractory metastatic non-small-cell lung cancer received focal radiation plus CTLA-4 blockade with ipilimumab. Comment on this clone: Its antigen is unidentified.

The rearrangement joins TRBV2 to TRBJ1-1; D not certain. This receptor was taken from a human donor with non-small cell lung cancer who had a complete response to radiotherapy plus ipilimumab. This material consisted of peripheral blood, taken from a patient treated with radiotherapy plus ipilimumab. CDR3 nucleotides: TGTGCCAGCAGTGAATGGCGGATGAACACTGAAGCTTTCTTT. Its protein product is CASSEWRMNTEAFF.